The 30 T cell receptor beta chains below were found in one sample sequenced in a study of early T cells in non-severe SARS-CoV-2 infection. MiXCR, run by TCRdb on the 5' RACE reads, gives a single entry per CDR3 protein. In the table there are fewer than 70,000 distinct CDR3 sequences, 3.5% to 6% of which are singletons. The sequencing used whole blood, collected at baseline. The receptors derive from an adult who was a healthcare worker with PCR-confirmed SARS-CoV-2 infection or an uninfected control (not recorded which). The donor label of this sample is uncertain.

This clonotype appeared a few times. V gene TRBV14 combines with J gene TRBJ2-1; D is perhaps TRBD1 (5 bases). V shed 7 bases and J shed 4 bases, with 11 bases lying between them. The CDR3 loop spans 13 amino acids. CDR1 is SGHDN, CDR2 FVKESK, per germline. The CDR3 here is CASNGARYNEQFF. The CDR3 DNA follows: TGTGCCAGCAATGGGGCGAGATACAATGAGCAGTTCTTC.

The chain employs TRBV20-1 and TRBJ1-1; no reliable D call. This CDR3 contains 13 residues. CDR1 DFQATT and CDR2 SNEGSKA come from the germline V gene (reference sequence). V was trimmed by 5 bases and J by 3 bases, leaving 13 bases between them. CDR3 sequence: CSAPSPGYTEAFF. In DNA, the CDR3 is TGCAGTGCTCCATCCCCTGGGTACACTGAAGCTTTCTTT.

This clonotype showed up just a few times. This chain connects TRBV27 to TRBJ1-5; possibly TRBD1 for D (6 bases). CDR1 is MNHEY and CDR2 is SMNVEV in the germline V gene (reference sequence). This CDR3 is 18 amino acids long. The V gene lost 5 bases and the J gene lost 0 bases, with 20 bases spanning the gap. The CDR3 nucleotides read TGTGCCAGCAGTCGGAAGCGGGACATCGGTTATAGCAATCAGCCCCAGCATTTT. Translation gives CASSRKRDIGYSNQPQHF.

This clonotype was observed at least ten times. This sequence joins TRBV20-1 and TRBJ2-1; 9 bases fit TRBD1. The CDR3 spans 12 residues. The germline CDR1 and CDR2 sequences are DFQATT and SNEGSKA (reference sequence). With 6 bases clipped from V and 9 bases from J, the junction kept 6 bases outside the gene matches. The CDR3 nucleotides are TGCAGTGCACCGGGACAGGGATTTGAGCAGTTCTTC. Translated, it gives CSAPGQGFEQFF.

The CDR3 protein is CASSPLNTWGGTEAFF. The CDR3 DNA reads TGTGCCAGCAGCCCACTGAACACCTGGGGGGGCACTGAAGCTTTCTTT. The rearrangement links TRBV5-4 to TRBJ1-1; weak D call: TRBD1 (5 bases). This CDR3 is built from 16 residues. V lost 4 bases to trimming and J lost 4 bases, with 20 bases between them. Germline-derived CDR1 and CDR2 are SGHNT and YYREEE (reference sequence).

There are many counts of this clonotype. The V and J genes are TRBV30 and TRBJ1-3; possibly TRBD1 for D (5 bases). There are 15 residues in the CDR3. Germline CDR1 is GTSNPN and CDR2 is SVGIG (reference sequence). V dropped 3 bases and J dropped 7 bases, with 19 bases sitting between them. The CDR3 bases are TGTGCCTGGAGCAGATCCGGGACGAGGACGAACACCATATATTTT. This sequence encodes CAWSRSGTRTNTIYF.

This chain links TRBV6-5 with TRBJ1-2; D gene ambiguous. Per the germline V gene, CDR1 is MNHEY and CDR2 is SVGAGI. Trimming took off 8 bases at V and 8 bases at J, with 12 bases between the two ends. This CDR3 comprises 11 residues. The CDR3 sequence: CASANQWGYTF. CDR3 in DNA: TGTGCCAGCGCAAACCAGTGGGGCTACACCTTC.

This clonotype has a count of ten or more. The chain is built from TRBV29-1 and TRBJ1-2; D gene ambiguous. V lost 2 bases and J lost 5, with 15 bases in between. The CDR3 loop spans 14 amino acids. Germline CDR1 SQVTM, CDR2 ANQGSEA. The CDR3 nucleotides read TGCAGCGTTGAAAGTGGTCCTACCCGATATGGCTACACCTTC. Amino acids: CSVESGPTRYGYTF.

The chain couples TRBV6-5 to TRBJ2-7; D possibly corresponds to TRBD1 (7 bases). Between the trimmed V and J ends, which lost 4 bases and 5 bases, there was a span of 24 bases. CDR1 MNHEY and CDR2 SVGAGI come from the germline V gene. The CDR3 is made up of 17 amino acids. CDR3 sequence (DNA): TGTGCCAGCAGTTCCAGGTACCGGGACAGCCCGGGGGACGAGCAGTACTTC. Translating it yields CASSSRYRDSPGDEQYF.

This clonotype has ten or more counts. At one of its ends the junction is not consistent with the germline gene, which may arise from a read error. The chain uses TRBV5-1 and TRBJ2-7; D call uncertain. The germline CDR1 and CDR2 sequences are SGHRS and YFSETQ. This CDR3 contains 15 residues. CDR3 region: CASRLDLLLDYEQYF. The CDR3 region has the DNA TGCGCCAGCAGATTGGATCTACTCTTAGACTACGAGCAGTACTTC.

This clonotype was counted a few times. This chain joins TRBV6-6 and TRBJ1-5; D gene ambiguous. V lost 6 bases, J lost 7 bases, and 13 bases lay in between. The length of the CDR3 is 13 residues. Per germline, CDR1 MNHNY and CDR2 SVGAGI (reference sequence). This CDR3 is CASRGDGGQPQHF. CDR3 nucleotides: TGTGCCAGCAGGGGAGATGGAGGGCAGCCCCAGCATTTT.

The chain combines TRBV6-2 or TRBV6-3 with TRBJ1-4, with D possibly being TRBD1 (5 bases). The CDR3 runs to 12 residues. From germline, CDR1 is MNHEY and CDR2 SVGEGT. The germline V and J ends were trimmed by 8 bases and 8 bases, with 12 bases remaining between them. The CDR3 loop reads CASEGTDEKLFF. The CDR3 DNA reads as TGTGCCAGCGAAGGGACGGACGAAAAACTGTTTTTT.

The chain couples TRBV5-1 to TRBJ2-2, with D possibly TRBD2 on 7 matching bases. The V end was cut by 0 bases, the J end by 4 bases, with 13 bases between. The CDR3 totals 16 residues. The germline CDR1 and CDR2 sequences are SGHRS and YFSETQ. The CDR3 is CASSLAGGPATGELFF. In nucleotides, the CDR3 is TGCGCCAGCAGCTTGGCCGGGGGGCCGGCCACCGGGGAGCTGTTTTTT.

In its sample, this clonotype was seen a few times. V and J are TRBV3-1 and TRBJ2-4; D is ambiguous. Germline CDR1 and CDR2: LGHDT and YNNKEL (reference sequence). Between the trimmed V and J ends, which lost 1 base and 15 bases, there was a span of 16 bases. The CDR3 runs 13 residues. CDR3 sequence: CASSQGGTTFMYF. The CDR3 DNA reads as TGTGCCAGCAGCCAAGGAGGTACCACATTCATGTACTTC.

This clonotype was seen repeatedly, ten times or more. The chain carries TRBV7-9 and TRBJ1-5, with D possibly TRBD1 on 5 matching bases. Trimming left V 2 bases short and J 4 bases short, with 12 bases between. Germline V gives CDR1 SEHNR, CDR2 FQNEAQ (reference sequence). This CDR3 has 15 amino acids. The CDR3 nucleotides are TGTGCCAGCAGCTTACGCTCAGGGATTAATCAGCCCCAGCATTTT. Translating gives CASSLRSGINQPQHF.

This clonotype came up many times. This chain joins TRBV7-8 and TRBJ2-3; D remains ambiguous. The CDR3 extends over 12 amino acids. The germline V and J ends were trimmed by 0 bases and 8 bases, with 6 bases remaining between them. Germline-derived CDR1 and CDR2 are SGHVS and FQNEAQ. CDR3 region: CASSLAGGTQYF. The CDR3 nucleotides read TGTGCCAGCAGCTTAGCGGGCGGTACGCAGTATTTT.

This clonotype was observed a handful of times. The DNA of the CDR3 is TGTGCCAGCAGCTCCGGGACAGGGGTCCAGCCCCAGCATTTT. It is translated as CASSSGTGVQPQHF. V gene TRBV7-2 combines with J gene TRBJ1-5; 10 bases match TRBD1. The length of the CDR3 is 14 residues. The J segment lost 7 bases and the V segment lost 4 bases, leaving 4 bases of the junction unmatched. CDR1 is SGHTA and CDR2 is FQGNSA in the germline V gene. Supplemented by reference TRBV7-2 and TRBJ1-5, the full variable domain reads GAGVSQSPSNKVTEKGKDVELRCDPISGHTALYWYRQSLGQGLEFLIYFQGNSAPDKSGLPSDRFSAERTGGSVSTLTIQRTQQEDSAVYLCASSSGTGVQPQHFGDGTRLSIL.

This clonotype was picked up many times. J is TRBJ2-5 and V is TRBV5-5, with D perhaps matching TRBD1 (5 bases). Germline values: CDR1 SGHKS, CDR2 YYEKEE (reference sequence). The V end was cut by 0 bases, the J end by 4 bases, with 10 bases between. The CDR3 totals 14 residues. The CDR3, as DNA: TGTGCCAGCAGCTTGGTTCAGGGAACAGAGACCCAGTACTTC. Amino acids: CASSLVQGTETQYF.

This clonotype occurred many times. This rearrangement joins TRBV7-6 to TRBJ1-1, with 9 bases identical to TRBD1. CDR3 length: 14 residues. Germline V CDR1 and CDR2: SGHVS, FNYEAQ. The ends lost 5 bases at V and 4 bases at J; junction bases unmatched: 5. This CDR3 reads CASSPDRGGTEAFF. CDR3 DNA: TGTGCCAGCAGCCCGGACAGGGGAGGCACTGAAGCTTTCTTT.

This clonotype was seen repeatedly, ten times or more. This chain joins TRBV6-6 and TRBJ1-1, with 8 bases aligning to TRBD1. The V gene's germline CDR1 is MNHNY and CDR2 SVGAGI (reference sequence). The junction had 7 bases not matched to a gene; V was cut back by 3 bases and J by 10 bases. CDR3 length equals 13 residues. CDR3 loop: CASSYYPGQAAFF. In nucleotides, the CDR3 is TGTGCCAGCAGTTATTATCCGGGACAGGCAGCTTTCTTT.

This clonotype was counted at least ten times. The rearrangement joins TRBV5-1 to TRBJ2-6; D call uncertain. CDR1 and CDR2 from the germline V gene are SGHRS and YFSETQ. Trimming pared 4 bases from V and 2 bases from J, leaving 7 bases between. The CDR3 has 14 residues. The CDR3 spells CASSPDAGANVLTF. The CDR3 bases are TGCGCCAGCAGCCCGGACGCTGGGGCCAACGTCCTGACTTTC.

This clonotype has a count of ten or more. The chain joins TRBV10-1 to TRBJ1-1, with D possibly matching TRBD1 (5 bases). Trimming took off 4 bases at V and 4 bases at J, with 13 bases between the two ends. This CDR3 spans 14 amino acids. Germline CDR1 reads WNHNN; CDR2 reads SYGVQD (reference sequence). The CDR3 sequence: CASSGHLGGTEAFF. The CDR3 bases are TGCGCCAGCAGTGGGCATTTGGGGGGCACTGAAGCTTTCTTT.

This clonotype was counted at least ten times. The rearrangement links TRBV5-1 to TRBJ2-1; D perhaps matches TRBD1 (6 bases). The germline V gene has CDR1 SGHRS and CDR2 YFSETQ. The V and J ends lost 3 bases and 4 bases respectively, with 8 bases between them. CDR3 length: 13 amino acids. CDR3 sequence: CASSYQGYNEQFF. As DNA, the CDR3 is TGCGCCAGCAGCTACCAGGGGTACAATGAGCAGTTCTTC.

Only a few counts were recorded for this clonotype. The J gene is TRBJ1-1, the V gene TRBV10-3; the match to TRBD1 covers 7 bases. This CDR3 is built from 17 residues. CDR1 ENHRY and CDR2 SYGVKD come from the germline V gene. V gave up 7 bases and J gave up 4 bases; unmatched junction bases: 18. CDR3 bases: TGTGCCATCACCCTCCGACAGGGAGGATATGATGGCACTGAAGCTTTCTTT. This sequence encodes CAITLRQGGYDGTEAFF.

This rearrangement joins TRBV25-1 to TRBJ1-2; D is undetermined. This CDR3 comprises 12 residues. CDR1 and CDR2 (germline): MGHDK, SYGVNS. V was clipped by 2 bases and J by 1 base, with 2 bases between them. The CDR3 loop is CASSEHNYGYTF. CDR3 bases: TGTGCCAGCAGTGAACATAACTATGGCTACACCTTC.

The CDR3 reads CASSPEGMGGANVLTF. CDR3 coding DNA: TGTGCCAGCTCACCCGAGGGGATGGGAGGGGCCAACGTCCTGACTTTC. The rearrangement joins TRBV18 to TRBJ2-6, with D perhaps being TRBD1 or TRBD2 (5 bases each). V was clipped by 3 bases and J by 4 bases, with 13 bases between them. Germline CDR1 reads KGHSH; CDR2 reads LQKENI. This CDR3 comprises 16 residues.

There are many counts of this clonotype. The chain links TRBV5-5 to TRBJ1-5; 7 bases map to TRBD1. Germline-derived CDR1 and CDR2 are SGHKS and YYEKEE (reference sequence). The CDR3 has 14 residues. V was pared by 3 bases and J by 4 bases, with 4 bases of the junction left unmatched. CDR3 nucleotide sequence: TGTGCCAGCAGCTATAGGACAGGTAATCAGCCCCAGCATTTT. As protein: CASSYRTGNQPQHF.

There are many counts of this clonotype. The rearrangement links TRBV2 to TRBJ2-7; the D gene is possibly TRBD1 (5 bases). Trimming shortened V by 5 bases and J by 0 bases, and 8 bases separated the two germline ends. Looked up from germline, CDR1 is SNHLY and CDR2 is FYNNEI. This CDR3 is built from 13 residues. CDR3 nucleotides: TGTGCCAGCAGTCTGACAGCCTCCTACGAGCAGTACTTC. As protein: CASSLTASYEQYF. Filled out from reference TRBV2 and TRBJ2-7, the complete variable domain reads EPEVTQTPSHQVTQMGQEVILRCVPISNHLYFYWYRQILGQKVEFLVSFYNNEISEKSEIFDDQFSVERPDGSNFTLKIRSTKLEDSAMYFCASSLTASYEQYFGPGTRLTVT.

For the CDR3, the DNA is TGTGCCAGCAGCTCCGGGTGGGGGACTGAAGCTTTCTTT. It yields the protein CASSSGWGTEAFF. This chain links TRBV6-6 with TRBJ1-1, with a possible D match to TRBD1 (5 bases). CDR3 length: 13 residues. V lost 6 bases and J 5 bases, leaving 13 bases between the germline ends. The germline V gene has CDR1 MNHNY and CDR2 SVGAGI (reference sequence).

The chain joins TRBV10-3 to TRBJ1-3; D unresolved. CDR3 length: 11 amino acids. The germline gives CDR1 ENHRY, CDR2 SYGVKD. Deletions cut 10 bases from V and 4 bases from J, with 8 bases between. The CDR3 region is CATSEGNTIYF. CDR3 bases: TGTGCCACATCCGAGGGAAACACCATATATTTT.